Here is one TCR beta chain with its context. This sample was taken from a study of CD8 T cells in Susac syndrome. A quantity of about 0.45 to 1 ug RNA underwent reverse transcription using random hexamers. Amplification of TCR beta CDR3 was carried out by immunoSEQ multiplex PCR, which covered 54 Vbeta and 13 Jbeta segments. TCRdb re-analysed the immunoSEQ multiplex PCR reads in MiXCR, keeping a single row per CDR3 protein. The table lists more than 75,000 distinct CDR3 sequences, 90% to 95% of them singletons. Losses at the gene ends were 2 bases for V and 2 bases for J; bases not matched to a gene: 9. The CDR3 length is 18 residues. Per germline, CDR1 SGHTA and CDR2 FQGTGA.

Sample: CD8+ T cells from PBMCs. The receptor was isolated from a human donor in good health. The chain links TRBV7-3 to TRBJ2-1; 10 bases fit TRBD1. CDR3 bases: TGTGCCAGCAGCTTACGACCGGACAGGGGGTTTGCCTACAATGAGCAGTTCTTC. Translation: CASSLRPDRGFAYNEQFF.